What follows is one TCR beta chain and its context. Antigen unknown. The assay was immunoSEQ multiplex PCR, and TCRdb's table has in-frame clones only and misses some. The sample has about 15,000 clones, around 90% seen once. This sample is part of a study of chemoradiotherapy in HPV16-positive cancers. Study background: Candidate HPV-specific T-cell clones and common TCR motifs came from functional assays in a couple of HPV16-positive patients.

Study-wide results and limits: Functional assays defining HPV-specific T cells used only a couple of HPV16-positive patients. In HPV16-positive patients, HPV-responsive T-cell expansion tracked better recurrence-free survival. Candidate HPV-specific clones and E7-related TCR motifs grew in tumor during treatment.

This clonotype was obtained from a human donor with HPV-associated anogenital cancer. The material sequenced was tumor tissue, taken from a patient who underwent chemoradiotherapy.

The chain's CDR3 is CSVGDSRNYGYTF. The CDR3 region has the DNA TGCAGCGTTGGGGACAGTAGGAACTATGGCTACACCTTC. The chain couples TRBV29-1 to TRBJ1-2, with 7 bases that match TRBD1. This CDR3 region has 13 residues. J was trimmed by 2 bases and V by 4 bases; bases with no gene match: 4. Germline lookup yields CDR1 SQVTM and CDR2 ANQGSEA.